Presented here are 24 T cell receptor beta chains from one specimen sequenced in a study of T cells in Graves' hyperthyroidism and ophthalmopathy. RNA transcripts were the template for amplifying TCR beta CDR3 regions. The study used the HTBI primer set for a first-round RT-PCR of the TCR CDR3. TCRdb itself ran the multiplex PCR reads through MiXCR, one entry per CDR3 protein. The sample has roughly 630,000 distinct CDR3 sequences; 15% to 19% are singletons. The material sequenced was blood. These receptors originate from a woman aged 30 to 39 with Graves' hyperthyroidism.

The V gene is TRBV20-1, the J gene TRBJ2-1; TRBD2 matches at 11 bases. The J segment lost 7 bases and the V segment lost 0 bases, leaving 14 bases of the junction unmatched. The CDR3 contains 18 residues. Germline V gives CDR1 DFQATT, CDR2 SNEGSKA (reference sequence). CDR3 DNA: TGCAGTGCTAGAGATTCGTTCAGACTAGCGGGAAGAGTAAATGAGCAGTTCTTC. The encoded protein is CSARDSFRLAGRVNEQFF.

Many counts were recorded for this clonotype. V gene TRBV6-1 combines with J gene TRBJ2-2, with TRBD1 matching over 7 bases. The ends lost 7 bases at V and 5 bases at J; junction bases unmatched: 7. This CDR3 has 14 residues. In germline, CDR1 is MNHNS, CDR2 SASEGT. CDR3 nucleotide sequence: TGTGCCAGCAACAGACAGGGTTATACCGGGGAGCTGTTTTTT. It is translated as CASNRQGYTGELFF.

This clonotype has ten or more counts. This chain links TRBV7-9 with TRBJ2-7, with 10 bases fitting TRBD1. Germline CDR1 reads SEHNR; CDR2 reads FQNEAQ (reference sequence). The trim removed 7 bases at V and 0 bases at J, leaving 3 bases unmatched. The CDR3 is 14 residues long. The CDR3 DNA reads TGTGCCAGCACCGGACAGGGGGTCTCCTACGAGCAGTACTTC. As protein: CASTGQGVSYEQYF.

This clonotype was observed a few times. The V gene is TRBV20-1, the J gene TRBJ2-2, with no clear D. This CDR3 spans 15 amino acids. From germline, CDR1 is DFQATT and CDR2 SNEGSKA (reference sequence). With 6 bases removed from V and 4 bases from J, the gap between germline ends came to 18 bases. The CDR3 DNA is TGCAGTGCCCTCACGGAGCGACCGAGCACCGGGGAGCTGTTTTTT. Encoded protein: CSALTERPSTGELFF.

The V and J genes are TRBV19 and TRBJ2-2; 10 positions agree with TRBD2. V lost 6 bases to trimming and J lost 6 bases; unmatched junction nucleotides: 16. Per the germline V gene, CDR1 is LNHDA and CDR2 is SQIVND (reference sequence). The CDR3 covers 18 residues. CDR3 loop: CASRYKSSGSTLAGELFF. In DNA form, the CDR3 reads TGTGCCAGTAGATACAAATCTAGCGGGAGTACGCTGGCCGGGGAGCTGTTTTTT.

This chain connects TRBV4-1 to TRBJ2-1; TRBD1 might be the D (6 bases). The CDR3 is made up of 17 amino acids. Trimming removed 0 bases at V and 0 bases at J, with 12 bases between. Germline lookup yields CDR1 MGHRA and CDR2 YSYEKL. This chain's CDR3 is CASSQEKADSSYNEQFF. DNA of the CDR3: TGCGCCAGCAGCCAAGAGAAAGCGGACAGCTCCTACAATGAGCAGTTCTTC.

The chain joins TRBV28 to TRBJ2-7; TRBD1 aligns across 10 bases. The CDR3 consists of 14 residues. From germline, CDR1 is MDHEN and CDR2 SYDVKM. V shed 6 bases and J 6 bases; nucleotides not matched to a gene: 8. The CDR3 loop is CASSPGTGVVEQYF. The DNA for the CDR3 is TGTGCCAGCAGCCCCGGGACAGGGGTAGTCGAGCAGTACTTC.

This clonotype was observed many times. The chain combines TRBV25-1 with TRBJ2-3; possible D gene TRBD1, 6 bases. Germline V gene sequence: CDR1 MGHDK, CDR2 SYGVNS. V was trimmed by 1 base and J by 2 bases, leaving 10 bases between them. This CDR3 contains 15 residues. The DNA of the CDR3 is TGTGCCAGCAGTGAATTCACAGGGAACACAGATACGCAGTATTTT. As protein: CASSEFTGNTDTQYF.

CDR3 in amino acids: CASSQEVAGVTGELFF. Here the CDR3 DNA reads TGTGCCAGCAGCCAAGAAGTAGCGGGAGTAACCGGGGAGCTGTTTTTT. The chain is built from TRBV4-2 and TRBJ2-2; 9 positions match TRBD2. V trimming: 0 bases; J trimming: 5 bases; junction bases outside the gene matches: 4. CDR3 length equals 16 residues. CDR1 LGHNA and CDR2 YNFKEQ come from the germline V gene.

This clonotype was counted many times. The chain has TRBV5-8 and TRBJ2-5; weak D call: TRBD1 (6 bases). V was trimmed by 5 bases and J by 0 bases, leaving 14 bases between them. The germline V gene has CDR1 SGHTS and CDR2 YDEGEE. This CDR3 spans 15 amino acids. This chain's CDR3 is CASRTRTANQETQYF. The CDR3 nucleotides read TGTGCCAGCAGGACGAGGACAGCTAACCAAGAGACCCAGTACTTC.

In regard to this clonotype: Just one base apart from a much larger clone, this may be a read error. The V call is TRBV7-2, the J call TRBJ1-1, with a weak D call TRBD1 (5 bases). The germline V gene has CDR1 SGHTA and CDR2 FQGNSA. The CDR3 contains 10 residues. Trimming shortened V by 6 bases and J by 8 bases, and 7 bases separated the two germline ends. DNA of the CDR3: TGTACCAGCAGGGGGGAAGAAGCTTTCTTT. It translates to CTSRGEEAFF.

This clonotype was observed many times. The chain employs TRBV3-1 and TRBJ2-7, with a tentative D call TRBD1 (5 bases). The CDR3 has 14 residues. The germline V gene encodes CDR1 LGHDT and CDR2 YNNKEL (reference sequence). Trimming shortened V by 3 bases and J by 2 bases, and 11 bases separated the two germline ends. CDR3 coding DNA: TGTGCCAGCAGCCACAGGACACATCCCTACGAGCAGTACTTC. This sequence encodes CASSHRTHPYEQYF.

This clonotype was picked up many times. The V call is TRBV20-1, the J call TRBJ2-3; tentatively, D is TRBD1 (6 bases). Germline CDR1 DFQATT, CDR2 SNEGSKA (reference sequence). CDR3 length equals 17 residues. The V gene lost 1 base and the J gene lost 2 bases, with 19 bases spanning the gap. CDR3 bases: TGCAGTGCTAGAGGAACAGGGAAGTTAGGGAACACAGATACGCAGTATTTT. Translating gives CSARGTGKLGNTDTQYF.

The rearrangement uses TRBV9 and TRBJ2-1; 8 bases are a match to TRBD1. CDR3 length: 15 amino acids. Germline V gene lookup returns CDR1 SGDLS and CDR2 YYNGEE. Trimming cost V 5 bases and J 6 bases; bases outside gene matches: 10. The CDR3 nucleotides are TGTGCCAGCAGACAGACAGGGGACTCTTCCAATGAGCAGTTCTTC. Translation: CASRQTGDSSNEQFF.

In its sample, this clonotype was seen many times. V and J are TRBV7-2 and TRBJ2-7, with D possibly being TRBD2 (7 bases). Germline V CDR1 and CDR2: SGHTA, FQGNSA. The CDR3 runs 13 residues. Trimming left V 5 bases short and J 6 bases short, with 14 bases between. This CDR3 is CASSRARGGEQYF. The CDR3 DNA is TGTGCCAGCAGCAGAGCAAGGGGGGGCGAGCAGTACTTC.

The chain joins TRBV5-1 to TRBJ1-1; D gene unclear. In germline, CDR1 is SGHRS, CDR2 YFSETQ. The CDR3 consists of 14 residues. V lost 4 bases and J 2 bases, leaving 12 bases between the germline ends. As DNA, the CDR3 is TGCGCCAGCAGCCTTGATGTCTTAAACACTGAAGCTTTCTTT. Its translation: CASSLDVLNTEAFF.

This chain joins TRBV6-1 and TRBJ2-7; D remains unclear. The ends were cut back, 8 bases at V and 5 bases at J, with 19 bases in the middle. Germline V gene sequence: CDR1 MNHNS, CDR2 SASEGT. The CDR3 runs to 14 residues. The CDR3 here is CASRLPGPTDEQYF. The CDR3 DNA reads as TGTGCCAGCCGACTCCCCGGCCCTACGGACGAGCAGTACTTC.

Ten or more counts support this clonotype. This rearrangement joins TRBV6-1 to TRBJ1-1, with 10 bases identical to TRBD1. Germline values: CDR1 MNHNS, CDR2 SASEGT. This CDR3 spans 15 amino acids. Trimming took 5 bases from V and 7 from J; bases not matched to a gene: 10. CDR3 residues: CASSKPGQGRGEAFF. The CDR3 DNA reads as TGTGCCAGCAGTAAACCGGGACAGGGGAGAGGTGAAGCTTTCTTT.

A word on this clonotype: A much larger clone sits a single nucleotide away, making a read error possible. The rearrangement links TRBV6-2 or TRBV6-3 to TRBJ2-7; 9 nucleotides agree with TRBD2. CDR3 size: 15 residues. Germline trimming cut 8 bases from V and 3 bases from J; bases unmatched to any gene: 11. Germline V gene sequence: CDR1 MNHEY, CDR2 SVGEGT. For the CDR3, the DNA is TGTGCCAGCTCTACCGGACTAGCGAAAATCTACGAGCAGTACTTC. Its protein is CASSTGLAKIYEQYF.

The V call is TRBV27, the J call TRBJ2-7, with D hard to call. Germline V gives CDR1 MNHEY, CDR2 SMNVEV (reference sequence). The CDR3 is made up of 13 amino acids. With 9 bases removed from V and 6 bases from J, the gap between germline ends came to 18 bases. The CDR3: CASSRVRLSEQYF. DNA of the CDR3: TGTGCCAGTTCTCGGGTAAGGTTGAGCGAGCAGTACTTC.

This clonotype was observed a single time. The chain joins TRBV7-9 to TRBJ2-1; 10 bases are a match to TRBD2. V lost 7 bases to trimming and J lost 5 bases; unmatched junction nucleotides: 11. CDR3 length: 16 amino acids. CDR1 is SEHNR, CDR2 FQNEAQ, per germline (reference sequence). The CDR3 reads CASNNARTSGHNEQFF. The CDR3 DNA is TGTGCCAGCAACAATGCTCGGACTAGCGGCCACAATGAGCAGTTCTTC.

This clonotype was recorded a few times. The V call is TRBV7-2, the J call TRBJ2-1; the D gene could be TRBD1 or TRBD2 (6 bases each). Trimming cost V 6 bases and J 4 bases, with 22 bases left between them. The CDR3 spans 17 residues. The germline CDR1 and CDR2 sequences are SGHTA and FQGNSA. In DNA, the CDR3 is TGTGCCAGCAGACCACCTTTAGCGGAAGGGGGGTACAATGAGCAGTTCTTC. It encodes CASRPPLAEGGYNEQFF.

This clonotype was picked up many times. The chain couples TRBV20-1 to TRBJ2-7; 7 bases map to TRBD1. This CDR3 has 15 residues. V shed 3 bases and J 0 bases; nucleotides not matched to a gene: 8. Per the germline V gene, CDR1 is DFQATT and CDR2 is SNEGSKA (reference sequence). The chain's CDR3 is CSARRPGQTSYEQYF. CDR3 DNA: TGCAGTGCTAGGCGCCCGGGACAGACCTCCTACGAGCAGTACTTC.

The genes are TRBV20-1 and TRBJ2-4; 7 positions agree with TRBD1. This CDR3 has 14 residues. J was trimmed by 2 bases and V by 3 bases; bases with no gene match: 4. Germline CDR1 reads DFQATT; CDR2 reads SNEGSKA (reference sequence). The CDR3 DNA is TGCAGTGCTAGGCTACAGGGGACCAAAAACATTCAGTACTTC. Protein sequence: CSARLQGTKNIQYF.